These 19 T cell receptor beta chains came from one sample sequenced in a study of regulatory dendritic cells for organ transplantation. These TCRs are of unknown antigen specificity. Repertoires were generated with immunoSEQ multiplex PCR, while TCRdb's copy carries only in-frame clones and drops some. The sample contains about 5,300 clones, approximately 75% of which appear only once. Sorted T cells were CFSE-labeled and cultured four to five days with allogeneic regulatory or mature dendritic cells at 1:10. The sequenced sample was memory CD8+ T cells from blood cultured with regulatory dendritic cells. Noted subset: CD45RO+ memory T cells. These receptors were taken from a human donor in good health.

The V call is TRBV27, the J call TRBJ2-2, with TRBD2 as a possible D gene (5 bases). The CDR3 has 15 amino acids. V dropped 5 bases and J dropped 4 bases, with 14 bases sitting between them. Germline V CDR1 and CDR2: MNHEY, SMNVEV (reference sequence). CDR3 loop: CASSPLRAGTGELFF. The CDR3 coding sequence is TGTGCCAGCAGTCCGCTGAGGGCGGGCACCGGGGAGCTGTTTTTT.

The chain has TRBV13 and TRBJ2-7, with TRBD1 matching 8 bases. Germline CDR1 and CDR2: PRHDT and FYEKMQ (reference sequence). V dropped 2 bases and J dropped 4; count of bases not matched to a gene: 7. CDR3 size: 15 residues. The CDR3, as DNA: TGTGCCAGCAGCTTACTCCAGGGGGCGGGATACGAGCAGTACTTC. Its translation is CASSLLQGAGYEQYF.

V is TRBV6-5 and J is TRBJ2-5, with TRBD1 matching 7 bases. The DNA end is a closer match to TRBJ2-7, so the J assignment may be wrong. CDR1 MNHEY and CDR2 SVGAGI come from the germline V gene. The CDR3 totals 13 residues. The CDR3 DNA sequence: TGTGCCAGCAGCGCCGGGACAGCACGCGAGCAGTACTTC. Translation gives CASSAGTAREQYF.

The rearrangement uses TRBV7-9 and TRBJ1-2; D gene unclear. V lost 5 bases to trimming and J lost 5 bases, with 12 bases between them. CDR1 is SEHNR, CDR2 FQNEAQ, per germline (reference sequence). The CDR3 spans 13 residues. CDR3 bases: TGTGCCAGCAGCGGCAGGTTAACATATGGCTACACCTTC. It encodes CASSGRLTYGYTF.

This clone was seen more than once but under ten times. The CDR3 DNA reads as TGTGCCAGCAGCCAAGAACAGGGGGAGGCCTACGAGCAGTACTTC. It is translated as CASSQEQGEAYEQYF. This chain uses TRBV4-2 with TRBJ2-7, with 8 bases fitting TRBD1. The CDR3 runs 15 residues. The junction had 3 bases not matched to a gene; V was cut back by 0 bases and J by 2 bases. Germline V gene data show CDR1 as LGHNA and CDR2 as YNFKEQ.

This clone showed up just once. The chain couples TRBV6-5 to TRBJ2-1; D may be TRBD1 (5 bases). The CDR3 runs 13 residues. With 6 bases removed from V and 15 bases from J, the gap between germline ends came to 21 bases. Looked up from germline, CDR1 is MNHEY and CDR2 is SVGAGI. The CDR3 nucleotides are TGTGCCAGCAGCTCGGGTGTACGCAGGGCAAGGTTCTTC. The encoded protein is CASSSGVRRARFF.

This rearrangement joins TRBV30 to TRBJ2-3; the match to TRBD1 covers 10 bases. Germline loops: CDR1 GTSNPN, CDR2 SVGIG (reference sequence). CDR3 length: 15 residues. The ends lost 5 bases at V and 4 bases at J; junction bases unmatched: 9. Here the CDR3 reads CAWEPGTGVPDTQYF. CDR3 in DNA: TGTGCCTGGGAACCCGGGACAGGGGTCCCAGATACGCAGTATTTT.

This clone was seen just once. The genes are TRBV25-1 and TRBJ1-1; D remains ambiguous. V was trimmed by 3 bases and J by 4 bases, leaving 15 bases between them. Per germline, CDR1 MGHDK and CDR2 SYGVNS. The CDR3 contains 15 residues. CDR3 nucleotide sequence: TGTGCCAGCAGTGATAGAGGGATTGTGGGCACTGAAGCTTTCTTT. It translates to CASSDRGIVGTEAFF. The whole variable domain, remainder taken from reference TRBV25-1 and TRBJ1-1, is EADIYQTPRYLVIGTGKKITLECSQTMGHDKMYWYQQDPGMELHLIHYSYGVNSTEKGDLSSESTVSRIRTEHFPLTLESARPSHTSQYLCASSDRGIVGTEAFFGQGTRLTVV.

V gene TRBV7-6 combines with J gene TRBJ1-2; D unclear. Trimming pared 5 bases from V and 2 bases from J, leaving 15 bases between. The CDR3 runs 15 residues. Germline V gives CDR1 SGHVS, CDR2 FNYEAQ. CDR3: CASSPGNVANYGYTF. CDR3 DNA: TGTGCCAGCAGCCCTGGCAATGTCGCCAACTATGGCTACACCTTC.

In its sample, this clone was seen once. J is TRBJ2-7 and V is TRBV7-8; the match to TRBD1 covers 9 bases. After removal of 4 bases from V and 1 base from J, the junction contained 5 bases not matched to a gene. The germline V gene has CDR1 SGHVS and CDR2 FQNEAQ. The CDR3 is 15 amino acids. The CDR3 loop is CASSSGQGPSYEQYF. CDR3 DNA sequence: TGTGCCAGCAGCTCCGGACAGGGGCCGTCCTACGAGCAGTACTTC.

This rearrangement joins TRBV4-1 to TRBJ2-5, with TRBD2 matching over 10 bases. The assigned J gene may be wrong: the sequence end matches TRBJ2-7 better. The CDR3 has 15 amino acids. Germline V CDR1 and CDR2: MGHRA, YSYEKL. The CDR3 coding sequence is TGCGCCAGCAGCCCGGGGACTAGCGCCACCTACGAGCAGTACTTC. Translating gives CASSPGTSATYEQYF.

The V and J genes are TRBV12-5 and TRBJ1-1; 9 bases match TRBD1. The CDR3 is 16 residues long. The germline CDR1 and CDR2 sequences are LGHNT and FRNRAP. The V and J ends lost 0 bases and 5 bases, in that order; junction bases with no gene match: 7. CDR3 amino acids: CASGLVSGTGRTEAFF. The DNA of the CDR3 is TGTGCTAGTGGTTTGGTTTCGGGGACAGGGAGGACTGAAGCTTTCTTT. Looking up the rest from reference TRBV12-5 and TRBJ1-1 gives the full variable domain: DARVTQTPRHKVTEMGQEVTMRCQPILGHNTVFWYRQTMMQGLELLAYFRNRAPLDDSGMPKDRFSAEMPDATLATLKIQPSEPRDSAVYFCASGLVSGTGRTEAFFGQGTRLTVV.

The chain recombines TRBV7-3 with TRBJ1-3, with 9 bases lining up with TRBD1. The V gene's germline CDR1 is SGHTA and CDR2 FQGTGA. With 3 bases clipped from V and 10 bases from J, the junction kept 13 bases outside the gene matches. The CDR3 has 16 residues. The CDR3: CASSFGGTGLGRTIYF. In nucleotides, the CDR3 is TGTGCCAGCAGCTTTGGGGGGACAGGGCTAGGGAGGACCATATATTTT. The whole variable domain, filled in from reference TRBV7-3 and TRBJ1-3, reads GAGVSQTPSNKVTEKGKYVELRCDPISGHTALYWYRQSLGQGPEFLIYFQGTGAADDSGLPNDRFFAVRPEGSVSTLKIQRTERGDSAVYLCASSFGGTGLGRTIYFGEGSWLTVV.

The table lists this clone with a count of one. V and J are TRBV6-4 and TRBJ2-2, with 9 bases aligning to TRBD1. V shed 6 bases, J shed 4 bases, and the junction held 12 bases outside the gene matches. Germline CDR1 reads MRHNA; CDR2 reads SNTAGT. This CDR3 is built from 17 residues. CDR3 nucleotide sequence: TGTGCCAGCAGCGAAGCAACAGGGGGCGCTGGCACCGGGGAGCTGTTTTTT. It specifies CASSEATGGAGTGELFF.

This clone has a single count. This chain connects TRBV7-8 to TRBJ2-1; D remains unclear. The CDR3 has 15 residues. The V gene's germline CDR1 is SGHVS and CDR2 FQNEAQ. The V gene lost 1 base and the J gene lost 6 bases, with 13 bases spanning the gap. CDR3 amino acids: CASSLGRYFGNEQFF. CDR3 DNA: TGTGCCAGCAGCTTAGGCAGGTACTTCGGCAATGAGCAGTTCTTC.

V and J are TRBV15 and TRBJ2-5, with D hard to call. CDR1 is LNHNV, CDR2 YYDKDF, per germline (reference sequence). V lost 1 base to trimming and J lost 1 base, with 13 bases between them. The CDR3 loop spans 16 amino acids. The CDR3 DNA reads TGTGCCACCAGCAGAGGGTTATACAGCGCCCAAGAGACCCAGTACTTC. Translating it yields CATSRGLYSAQETQYF. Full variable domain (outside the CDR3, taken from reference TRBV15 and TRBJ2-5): DAMVIQNPRYQVTQFGKPVTLSCSQTLNHNVMYWYQQKSSQAPKLLFHYYDKDFNNEADTPDNFQSRRPNTSFCFLDIRSPGLGDTAMYLCATSRGLYSAQETQYFGPGTRLLVL.

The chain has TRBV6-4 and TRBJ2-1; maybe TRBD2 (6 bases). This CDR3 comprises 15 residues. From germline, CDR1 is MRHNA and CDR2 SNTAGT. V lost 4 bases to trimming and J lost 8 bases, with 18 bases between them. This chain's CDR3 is CASSASAGTVDEQFF. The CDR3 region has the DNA TGTGCCAGCAGTGCTAGCGCTGGTACGGTCGATGAGCAGTTCTTC.

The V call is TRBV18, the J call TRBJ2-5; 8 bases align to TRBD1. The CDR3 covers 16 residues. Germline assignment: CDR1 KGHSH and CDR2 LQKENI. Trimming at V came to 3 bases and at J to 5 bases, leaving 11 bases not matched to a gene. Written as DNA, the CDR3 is TGTGCCAGCTCACCCCCACATGACAGGGGTAGGGAGACCCAGTACTTC. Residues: CASSPPHDRGRETQYF.

CDR3 nucleotide sequence: TGTGCCAGCTGGGAGACCGGGGCCAACACCGGGGAGCTGTTTTTT. Translation: CASWETGANTGELFF. This rearrangement joins TRBV6-5 to TRBJ2-2, with D perhaps being TRBD1 or TRBD2 (5 bases each). V was clipped by 8 bases and J by 2 bases, with 15 bases between them. The CDR3 has 15 residues. Germline CDR1 MNHEY, CDR2 SVGAGI.